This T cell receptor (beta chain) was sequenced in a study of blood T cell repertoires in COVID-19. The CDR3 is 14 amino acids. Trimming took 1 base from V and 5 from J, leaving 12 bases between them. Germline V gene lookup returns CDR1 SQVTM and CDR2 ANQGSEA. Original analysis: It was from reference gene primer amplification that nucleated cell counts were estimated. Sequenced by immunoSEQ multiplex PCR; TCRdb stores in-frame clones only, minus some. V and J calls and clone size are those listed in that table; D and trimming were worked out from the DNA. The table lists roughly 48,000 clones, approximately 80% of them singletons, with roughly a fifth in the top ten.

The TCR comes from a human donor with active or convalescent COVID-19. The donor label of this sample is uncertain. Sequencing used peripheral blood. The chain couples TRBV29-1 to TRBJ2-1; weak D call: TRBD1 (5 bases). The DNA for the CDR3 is TGCAGCGTTGAAGGGCAGGGAAGAAACAATGAGCAGTTCTTC. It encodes CSVEGQGRNNEQFF.